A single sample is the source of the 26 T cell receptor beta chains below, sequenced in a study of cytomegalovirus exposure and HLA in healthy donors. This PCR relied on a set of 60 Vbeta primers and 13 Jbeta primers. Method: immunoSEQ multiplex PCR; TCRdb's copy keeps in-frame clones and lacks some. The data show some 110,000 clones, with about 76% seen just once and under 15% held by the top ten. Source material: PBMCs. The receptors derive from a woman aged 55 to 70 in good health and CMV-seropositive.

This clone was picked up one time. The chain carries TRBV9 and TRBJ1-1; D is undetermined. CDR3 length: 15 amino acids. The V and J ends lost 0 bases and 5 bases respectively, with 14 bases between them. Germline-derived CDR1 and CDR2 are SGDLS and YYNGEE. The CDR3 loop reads CASSVDGWSETEAFF. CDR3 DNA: TGTGCCAGCAGCGTAGATGGATGGAGTGAAACTGAAGCTTTCTTT.

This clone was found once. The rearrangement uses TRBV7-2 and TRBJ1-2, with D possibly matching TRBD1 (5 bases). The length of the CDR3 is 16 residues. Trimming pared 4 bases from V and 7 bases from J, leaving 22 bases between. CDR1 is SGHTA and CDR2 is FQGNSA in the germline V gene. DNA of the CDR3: TGTGCCAGCAGCTCGGAAGGGGACGGACGGGGGATTGGCTACACCTTC. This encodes CASSSEGDGRGIGYTF. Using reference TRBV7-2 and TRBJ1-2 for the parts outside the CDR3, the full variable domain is GAGVSQSPSNKVTEKGKDVELRCDPISGHTALYWYRQSLGQGLEFLIYFQGNSAPDKSGLPSDRFSAERTGGSVSTLTIQRTQQEDSAVYLCASSSEGDGRGIGYTFGSGTRLTVV.

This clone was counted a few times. CDR3 region: CASSSHPQGYEQYF. DNA for the CDR3: TGTGCCAGCAGCTCACATCCACAGGGGTACGAGCAGTACTTC. This chain connects TRBV11-2 to TRBJ2-7; 7 bases map to TRBD1. The CDR3 is 14 amino acids. V lost 4 bases to trimming and J lost 4 bases; unmatched junction nucleotides: 7. CDR1 SGHAT and CDR2 FQNNGV come from the germline V gene.

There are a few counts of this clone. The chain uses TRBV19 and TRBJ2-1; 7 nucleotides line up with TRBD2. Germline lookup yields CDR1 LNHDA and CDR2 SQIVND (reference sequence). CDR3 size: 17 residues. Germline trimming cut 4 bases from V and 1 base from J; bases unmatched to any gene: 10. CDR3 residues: CASSRGDYSLSYNEQFF. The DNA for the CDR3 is TGTGCCAGTAGTAGGGGGGACTACTCCCTATCCTACAATGAGCAGTTCTTC. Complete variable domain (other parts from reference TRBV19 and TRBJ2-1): DGGITQSPKYLFRKEGQNVTLSCEQNLNHDAMYWYRQDPGQGLRLIYYSQIVNDFQKGDIAEGYSVSREKKESFPLTVTSAQKNPTAFYLCASSRGDYSLSYNEQFFGPGTRLTVL.

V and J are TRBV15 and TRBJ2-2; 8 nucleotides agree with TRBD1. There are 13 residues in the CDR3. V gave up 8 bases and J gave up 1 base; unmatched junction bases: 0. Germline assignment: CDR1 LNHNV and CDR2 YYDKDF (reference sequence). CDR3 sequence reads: CATGTGNTGELFF. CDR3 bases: TGTGCCACCGGGACAGGGAACACCGGGGAGCTGTTTTTT.

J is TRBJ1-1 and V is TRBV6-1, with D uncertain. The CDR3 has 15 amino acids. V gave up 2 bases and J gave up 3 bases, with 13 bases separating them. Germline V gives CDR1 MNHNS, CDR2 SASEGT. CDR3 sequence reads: CASSEREGRYTEAFF. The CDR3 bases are TGTGCCAGCAGTGAAAGGGAGGGAAGATACACTGAAGCTTTCTTT.

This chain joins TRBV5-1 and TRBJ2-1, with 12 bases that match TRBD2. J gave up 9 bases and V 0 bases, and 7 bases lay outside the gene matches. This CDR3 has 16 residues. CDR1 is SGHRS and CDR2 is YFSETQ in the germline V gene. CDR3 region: CASSLGSSGGAGEQFF. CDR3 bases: TGCGCCAGCAGCTTGGGTTCTAGCGGGGGGGCCGGTGAGCAGTTCTTC.

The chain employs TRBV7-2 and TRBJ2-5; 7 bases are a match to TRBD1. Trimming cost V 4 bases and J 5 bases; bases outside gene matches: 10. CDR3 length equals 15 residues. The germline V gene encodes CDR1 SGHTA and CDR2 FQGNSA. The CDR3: CASSYDRVGRETQYF. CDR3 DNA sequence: TGTGCCAGCAGCTACGACAGGGTCGGTCGGGAGACCCAGTACTTC.

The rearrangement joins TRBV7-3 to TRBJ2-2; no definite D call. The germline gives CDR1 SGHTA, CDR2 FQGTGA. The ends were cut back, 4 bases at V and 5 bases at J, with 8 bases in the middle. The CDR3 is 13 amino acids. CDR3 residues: CASSSSPTGELFF. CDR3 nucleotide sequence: TGTGCCAGCAGCTCCTCCCCTACCGGGGAGCTGTTTTTT.

CDR3 in amino acids: CASSPREQAGELFF. The CDR3 DNA reads as TGTGCCAGCTCCCCCCGGGAACAAGCCGGGGAGCTGTTTTTT. This chain joins TRBV6-5 and TRBJ2-2; maybe TRBD2 (5 bases). V dropped 8 bases and J dropped 6 bases, with 16 bases sitting between them. Germline V gene sequence: CDR1 MNHEY, CDR2 SVGAGI. The CDR3 consists of 14 residues.

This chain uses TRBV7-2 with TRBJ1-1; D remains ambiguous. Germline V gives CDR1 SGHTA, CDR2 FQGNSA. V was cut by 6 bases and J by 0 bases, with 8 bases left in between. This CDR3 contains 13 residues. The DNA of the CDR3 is TGTGCCAGCAGTCTTCAGATGAACACTGAAGCTTTCTTT. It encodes CASSLQMNTEAFF.

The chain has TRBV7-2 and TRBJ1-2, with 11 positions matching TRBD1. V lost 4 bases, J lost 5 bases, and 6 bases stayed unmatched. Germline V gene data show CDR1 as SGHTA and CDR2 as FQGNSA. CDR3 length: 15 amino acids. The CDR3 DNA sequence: TGTGCCAGCAGCTCAGGGACAGGGGGTGTTTATGGCTACACCTTC. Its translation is CASSSGTGGVYGYTF. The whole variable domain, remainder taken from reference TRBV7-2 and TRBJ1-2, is GAGVSQSPSNKVTEKGKDVELRCDPISGHTALYWYRQSLGQGLEFLIYFQGNSAPDKSGLPSDRFSAERTGGSVSTLTIQRTQQEDSAVYLCASSSGTGGVYGYTFGSGTRLTVV.

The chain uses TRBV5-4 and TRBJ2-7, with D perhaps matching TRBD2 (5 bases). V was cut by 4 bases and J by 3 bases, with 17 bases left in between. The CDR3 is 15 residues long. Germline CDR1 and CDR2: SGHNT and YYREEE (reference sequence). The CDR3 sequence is CASSQEATPRYEQYF. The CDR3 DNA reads TGTGCCAGCAGCCAGGAGGCAACTCCTCGCTACGAGCAGTACTTC.

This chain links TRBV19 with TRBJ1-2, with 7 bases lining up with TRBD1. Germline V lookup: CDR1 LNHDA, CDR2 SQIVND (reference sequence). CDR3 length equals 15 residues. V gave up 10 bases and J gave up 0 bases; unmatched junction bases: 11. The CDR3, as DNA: TGTGCCACTCATATGGGGGGACAGACTAACTATGGCTACACCTTC. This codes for CATHMGGQTNYGYTF.

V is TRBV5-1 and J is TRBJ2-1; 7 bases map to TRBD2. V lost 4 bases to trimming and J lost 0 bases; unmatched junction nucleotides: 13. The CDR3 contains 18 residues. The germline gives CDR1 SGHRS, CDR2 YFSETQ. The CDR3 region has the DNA TGCGCCAGCAGCCGACTGTTCTCTAGCGGTCCCTCCTACAATGAGCAGTTCTTC. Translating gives CASSRLFSSGPSYNEQFF.

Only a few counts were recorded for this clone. CDR3 coding DNA: TGCGCCAGCAGCCAAGATGGCACGCAGGCCTATGGCTACACCTTC. Its protein product is CASSQDGTQAYGYTF. The J gene is TRBJ1-2, the V gene TRBV4-3, with unresolved D. CDR1 is LGHNA and CDR2 is YSLEER in the germline V gene. The CDR3 is made up of 15 amino acids. V lost 0 bases and J 4 bases, leaving 12 bases between the germline ends.

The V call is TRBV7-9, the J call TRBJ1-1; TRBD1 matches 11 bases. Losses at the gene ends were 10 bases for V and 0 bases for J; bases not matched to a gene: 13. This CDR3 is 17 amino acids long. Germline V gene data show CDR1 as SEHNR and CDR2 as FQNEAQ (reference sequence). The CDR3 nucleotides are TGTGCCATTTCTTGGACAGGGGGCGTAAGCCTGAACACTGAAGCTTTCTTT. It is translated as CAISWTGGVSLNTEAFF.

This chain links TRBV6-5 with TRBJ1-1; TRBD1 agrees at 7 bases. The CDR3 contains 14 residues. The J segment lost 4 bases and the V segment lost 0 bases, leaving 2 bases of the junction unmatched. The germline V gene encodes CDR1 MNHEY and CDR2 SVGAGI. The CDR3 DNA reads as TGTGCCAGCAGTTACTCTGCAGGGGGCACTGAAGCTTTCTTT. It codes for CASSYSAGGTEAFF.

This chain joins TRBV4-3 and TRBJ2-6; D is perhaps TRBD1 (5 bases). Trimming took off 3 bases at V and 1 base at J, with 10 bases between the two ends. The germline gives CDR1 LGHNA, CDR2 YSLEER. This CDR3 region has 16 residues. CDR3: CASSQGRGSGANVLTF. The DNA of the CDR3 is TGCGCCAGCAGCCAGGGAAGGGGATCTGGGGCCAACGTCCTGACTTTC.

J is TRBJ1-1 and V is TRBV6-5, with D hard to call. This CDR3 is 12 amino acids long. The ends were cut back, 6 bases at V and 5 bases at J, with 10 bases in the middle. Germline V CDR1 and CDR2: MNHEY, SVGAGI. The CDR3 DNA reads TGTGCCAGCAGCCTTGGGCGAACTGAAGCTTTCTTT. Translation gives CASSLGRTEAFF.

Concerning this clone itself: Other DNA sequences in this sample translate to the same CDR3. CDR3 region: CASSSGQRNTGELFF. For the CDR3, the DNA is TGTGCCAGCAGTTCGGGACAGAGAAACACCGGGGAGCTGTTTTTT. The rearrangement joins TRBV6-5 to TRBJ2-2; 7 nucleotides agree with TRBD1. V shed 4 bases and J 2 bases; nucleotides not matched to a gene: 4. This CDR3 spans 15 amino acids. Per germline, CDR1 MNHEY and CDR2 SVGAGI.

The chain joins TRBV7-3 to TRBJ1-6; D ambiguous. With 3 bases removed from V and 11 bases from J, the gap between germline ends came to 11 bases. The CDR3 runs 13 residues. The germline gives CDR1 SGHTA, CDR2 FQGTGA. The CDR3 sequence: CASSFPAATPLHF. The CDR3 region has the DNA TGTGCCAGCAGCTTTCCTGCGGCGACACCCCTCCACTTT.

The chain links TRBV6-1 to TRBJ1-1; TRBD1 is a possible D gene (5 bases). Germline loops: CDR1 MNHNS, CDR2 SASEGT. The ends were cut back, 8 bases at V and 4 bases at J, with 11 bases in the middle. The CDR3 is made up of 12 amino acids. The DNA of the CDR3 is TGTGCCAGCTCCGGGGGACGCACTGAAGCTTTCTTT. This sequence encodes CASSGGRTEAFF.

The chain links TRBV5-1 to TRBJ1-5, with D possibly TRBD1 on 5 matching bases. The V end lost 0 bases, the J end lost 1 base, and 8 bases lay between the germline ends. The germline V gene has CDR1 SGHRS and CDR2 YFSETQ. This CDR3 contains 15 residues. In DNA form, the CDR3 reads TGCGCCAGCAGCTTGGTAGGGGCGAGCAATCAGCCCCAGCATTTT. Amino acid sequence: CASSLVGASNQPQHF.

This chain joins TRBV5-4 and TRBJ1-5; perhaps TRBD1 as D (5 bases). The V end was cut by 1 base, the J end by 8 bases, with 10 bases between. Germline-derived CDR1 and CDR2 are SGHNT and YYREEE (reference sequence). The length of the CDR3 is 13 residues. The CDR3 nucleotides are TGTGCCAGCAGCTTGCAGCGGGGGGAGCCCCAGCATTTT. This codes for CASSLQRGEPQHF.

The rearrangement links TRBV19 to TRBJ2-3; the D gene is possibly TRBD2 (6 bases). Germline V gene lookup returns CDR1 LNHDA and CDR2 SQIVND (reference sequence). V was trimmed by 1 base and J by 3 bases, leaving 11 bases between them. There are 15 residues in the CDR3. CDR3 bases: TGTGCCAGTAGTATAGGGGCTAGCGTGACAGATACGCAGTATTTT. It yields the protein CASSIGASVTDTQYF.